This is a list of T cell receptor beta chains from one sample in a study of blood T cell repertoires in COVID-19. The repertoire was sequenced with immunoSEQ multiplex PCR; TCRdb's copy has only in-frame clones and lacks some. The sample carries over 400,000 clones, 75% to 90% recorded once. The sample taken for sequencing was PBMCs or T cells enriched from blood (not recorded which). The receptors stem from a woman in her fifties or sixties who had recovered from COVID-19. CDR3s include the opening cysteine and the closing phenylalanine or tryptophan. The D gene is left open where the match is weak. Some rows mark clone size as missing; the rest say once, few, many or name a class of expanded clone.

>TRBD2|TRBV10-3|.|TRBJ2-3|15
CAISGVVGGTDTQYF
TGTGCCATCAGTGGGGTAGTGGGGGGGACAGATACGCAGTATTTT
>TRBD1|TRBV5-4|.|TRBJ1-2|18
CASSLGTGGPLSNYGYTF
TGTGCCAGCAGCTTGGGGACAGGGGGTCCCCTCTCTAACTATGGCTACACCTTC
>.|TRBV18|.|TRBJ2-3|12
CASSPYTDTQYF
TGTGCCAGCTCACCTTACACAGATACGCAGTATTTT
>TRBD2|TRBV11-2|.|TRBJ2-2|17
CASSLRPSGGATGELFF
TGTGCCAGCAGCCTCCGACCTAGCGGGGGGGCGACCGGGGAGCTGTTTTTT
>TRBD1|TRBV10-2|.|TRBJ1-6|14
CASRDREGHSPLHF
TGCGCCAGCAGAGACAGGGAAGGGCACTCACCCCTCCACTTT
>TRBD1|TRBV12-3/TRBV12-4|.|TRBJ1-1|11
CASSFDRGQSF
TGTGCCAGCAGTTTTGACAGGGGGCAATCCTTT
>.|TRBV6-5|.|TRBJ2-1|12
CASSLSYNEQFF
TGTGCCAGCAGTTTGAGCTACAATGAGCAGTTCTTC
>TRBD1|TRBV6-5|.|TRBJ1-6|15
CASNGQGSINSPLHF
TGTGCCAGCAATGGACAGGGGTCCATTAATTCACCCCTCCACTTT
>TRBD1|TRBV27|.|TRBJ1-6|14
CASSLDRANSPLHF
TGTGCCAGCAGTTTAGACAGGGCTAATTCACCCCTCCACTTT
>.|TRBV2|.|TRBJ1-2|11
CAREGERGLSF
TGTGCCAGAGAGGGGGAGAGAGGCCTCTCGTTC
>.|TRBV5-1|.|TRBJ2-7|13
CASSLVENYEQYF
TGCGCCAGCAGCTTGGTGGAGAACTACGAGCAGTACTTC
>.|TRBV11-2|.|TRBJ1-1|14
CASSFRHPNTEAFF
TGTGCCAGCAGCTTCCGACACCCGAACACTGAAGCTTTCTTT
>TRBD1|TRBV7-6|.|TRBJ2-1|16
CASSLHDRGEGNEQFF
TGTGCCAGCAGCCTCCATGACAGGGGTGAAGGCAATGAGCAGTTCTTC
>TRBD1|TRBV4-1|once|TRBJ1-2|15
CASSQLDRFNYGYTF
TGCGCCAGCAGCCAATTGGACAGGTTCAACTATGGCTACACCTTC
>.|TRBV13|.|TRBJ1-1|14
CASSLGGDPGEAFF
TGTGCCAGCAGCTTGGGGGGGGACCCCGGGGAGGCTTTCTTT
>TRBD1|TRBV5-1|.|TRBJ1-1|16
CASSLGTGAGNTEAFF
TGCGCCAGCAGCTTGGGGACAGGGGCGGGGAACACTGAAGCTTTCTTT
>.|TRBV2|.|TRBJ1-2|12
CASAQGNYGYTF
TGTGCCAGTGCACAGGGTAACTATGGCTACACCTTC
>.|TRBV27|few|TRBJ2-2|15
CASSLSTRRTGELFF
TGTGCCAGCAGTTTATCGACAAGACGCACCGGGGAGCTGTTTTTT
>TRBD1|TRBV18|.|TRBJ1-5|16
CASSPREGAGNQPQHF
TGTGCCAGCTCACCCCGGGAGGGGGCGGGCAATCAGCCCCAGCATTTT
>.|TRBV18|once|TRBJ2-3|17
CASSPLPGAGIMDTQYF
TGTGCCAGCTCACCCCTCCCAGGGGCAGGGATTATGGATACGCAGTATTTT
>.|TRBV5-1|.|TRBJ1-3|17
CASSLHPTASSGNTIYF
TGCGCCAGCAGCTTACATCCGACAGCGAGCTCTGGAAACACCATATATTTT
>TRBD1|TRBV7-9|.|TRBJ1-1|16
CASSLAGQGMNTEAFF
TGTGCCAGCAGCTTAGCGGGACAGGGAATGAACACTGAAGCTTTCTTT
>.|TRBV2|.|TRBJ1-1|11
CASSTDSACFF
TGTGCCAGCAGTACCGACAGCGCTTGTTTCTTT
>.|TRBV29-1|.|TRBJ1-2|13
CSVQGTYLYGYTF
TGCAGCGTTCAGGGGACGTACTTATATGGCTACACCTTC
>.|TRBV12-5|.|TRBJ2-2|16
CASGLREKGHTGELFF
TGTGCTAGTGGTTTGAGAGAGAAGGGGCACACCGGGGAGCTGTTTTTT
>.|TRBV5-1|.|TRBJ1-4|14
CASSLGHTNEKLFF
TGCGCCAGCAGCTTGGGGCATACTAATGAAAAACTGTTTTTT
>.|TRBV7-2|.|TRBJ1-1|12
CASSFMNTEAFF
TGTGCCAGCAGCTTTATGAACACTGAAGCTTTCTTT
>.|TRBV6-5|.|TRBJ1-1|11
CASNWIGGAFF
TGTGCCAGCAACTGGATCGGGGGAGCTTTCTTT
>.|TRBV4-2|.|TRBJ2-1|17
CASSQDIGTGGSNEQFF
TGTGCCAGCAGCCAAGATATTGGGACAGGCGGGAGCAATGAGCAGTTCTTC
>.|TRBV9|.|TRBJ2-3|17
CASSVDWGFDSTDTQYF
TGTGCCAGCAGCGTAGATTGGGGCTTCGATAGCACAGATACGCAGTATTTT